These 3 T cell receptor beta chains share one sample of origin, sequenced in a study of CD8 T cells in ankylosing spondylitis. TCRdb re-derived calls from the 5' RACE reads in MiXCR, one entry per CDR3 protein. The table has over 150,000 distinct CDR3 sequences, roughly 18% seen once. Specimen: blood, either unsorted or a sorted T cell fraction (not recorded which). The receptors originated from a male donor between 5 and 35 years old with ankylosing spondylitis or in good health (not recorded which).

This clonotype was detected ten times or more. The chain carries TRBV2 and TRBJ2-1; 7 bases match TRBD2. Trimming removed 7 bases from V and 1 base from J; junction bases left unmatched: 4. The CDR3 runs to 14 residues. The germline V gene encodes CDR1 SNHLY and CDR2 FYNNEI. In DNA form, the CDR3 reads TGTGCCAGCAAGCCTAGCGGTTCCTACAATGAGCAGTTCTTC. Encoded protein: CASKPSGSYNEQFF.

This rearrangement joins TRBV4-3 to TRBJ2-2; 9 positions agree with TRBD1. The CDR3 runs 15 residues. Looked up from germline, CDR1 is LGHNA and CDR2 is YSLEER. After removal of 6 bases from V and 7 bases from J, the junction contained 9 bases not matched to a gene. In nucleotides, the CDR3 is TGCGCCAGCAGATCCGGGACAGGGTCTCACGGGGAGCTGTTTTTT. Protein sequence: CASRSGTGSHGELFF.

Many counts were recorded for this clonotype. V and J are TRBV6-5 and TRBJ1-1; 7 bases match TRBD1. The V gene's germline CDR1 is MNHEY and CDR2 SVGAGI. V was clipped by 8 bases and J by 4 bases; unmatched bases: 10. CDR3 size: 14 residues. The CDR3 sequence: CASLKGRGGTEAFF. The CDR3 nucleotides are TGTGCCAGCCTCAAGGGCAGGGGGGGCACTGAAGCTTTCTTT.